The rows below give T cell receptor beta chains drawn from one sample of a study of shared clonotypes between healthy human individuals. Repertoires were generated with immunoSEQ multiplex PCR, while TCRdb's copy carries only in-frame clones and drops some. The data show roughly 600,000 clones, about 98% seen once. Sequenced material: naive CD8+ T cells sorted from blood. These receptors originate from a man younger than 40 in good health. The CDR3 runs from the conserved cysteine through the conserved F or W. Each record gives: CDR3 protein, clone size, J gene, CDR3 length, V gene. Some rows mark clone size as missing; the rest say once, few, many or name a class of expanded clone.

CDR3aa: CASSTASEGLETQYF
abundance: .
j_gene: TRBJ2-5
len: 15
v_gene: TRBV7-7

CDR3aa: CASSFRLAGVEETQYF
abundance: .
j_gene: TRBJ2-5
len: 16
v_gene: TRBV7-9

CDR3aa: CASRGGRFEQFF
abundance: .
j_gene: TRBJ2-1
len: 12
v_gene: TRBV2

CDR3aa: CASSYFKTGTYGYTF
abundance: .
j_gene: TRBJ1-2
len: 15
v_gene: TRBV6-6

CDR3aa: CASSHNSDEQYF
abundance: .
j_gene: TRBJ2-7
len: 12
v_gene: TRBV4-1

CDR3aa: CASSQDRGTEAFF
abundance: .
j_gene: TRBJ1-1
len: 13
v_gene: TRBV14

CDR3aa: CASSRTDRPYEQYF
abundance: .
j_gene: TRBJ2-7
len: 14
v_gene: TRBV28

CDR3aa: CASSEEGSYEQYF
abundance: .
j_gene: TRBJ2-7
len: 13
v_gene: TRBV2

CDR3aa: CASSLGQSGTGELFF
abundance: once
j_gene: TRBJ2-2
len: 15
v_gene: TRBV11-2

CDR3aa: CASSSPRNTGTNTGELFF
abundance: .
j_gene: TRBJ2-2
len: 18
v_gene: TRBV5-1

CDR3aa: CASSIAGDAYNEQFF
abundance: .
j_gene: TRBJ2-1
len: 15
v_gene: TRBV9

CDR3aa: CASSFIFGSSTDTQYF
abundance: once
j_gene: TRBJ2-3
len: 16
v_gene: TRBV7-9